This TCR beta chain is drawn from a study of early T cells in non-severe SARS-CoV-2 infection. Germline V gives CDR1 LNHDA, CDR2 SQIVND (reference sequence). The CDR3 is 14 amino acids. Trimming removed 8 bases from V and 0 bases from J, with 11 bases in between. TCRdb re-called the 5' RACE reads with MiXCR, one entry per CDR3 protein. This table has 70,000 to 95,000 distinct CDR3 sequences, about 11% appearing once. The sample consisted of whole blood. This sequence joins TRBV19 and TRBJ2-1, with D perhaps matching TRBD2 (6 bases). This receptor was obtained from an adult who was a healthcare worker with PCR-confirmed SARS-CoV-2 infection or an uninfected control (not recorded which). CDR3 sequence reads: CASAREYSYNEQFF. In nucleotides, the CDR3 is TGTGCCAGTGCCCGGGAGTACTCCTACAATGAGCAGTTCTTC.